The rows below give T cell receptor beta chains drawn from one sample of a study of cytomegalovirus exposure and HLA in healthy donors. This table comes from immunoSEQ multiplex PCR, and its TCRdb copy is limited to in-frame clones, with some not included. The sample has some 85,000 clones; 90% to 97% are singletons. Sequenced material: PBMCs. These receptors all come from a young woman in good health and CMV-seronegative. The CDR3 runs from the conserved cysteine through the conserved F or W. Each record gives: J gene, clone size, V gene, D gene, CDR3 protein, CDR3 DNA. A D gene is named only where the DNA matches it firmly. Rows may omit the clone size; those that give it use once, few, many or a size class.

>TRBJ1-5|NA|TRBV5-1|TRBD1
CASSVGQAYQPQHF
TGCGCCAGCAGCGTAGGACAGGCCTATCAGCCCCAGCATTTT
>TRBJ2-5|NA|TRBV18|NA
CASSPTAGIGETQYF
TGTGCCAGCTCACCCACAGCCGGGATTGGAGAGACCCAGTACTTC
>TRBJ1-1|NA|TRBV6-4|TRBD1
CASRMDRGDNTEAFF
TGTGCCAGCAGAATGGACAGGGGCGATAACACTGAAGCTTTCTTT
>TRBJ2-1|NA|TRBV19|TRBD1
CASSTSTGSEQFF
TGTGCCAGTAGTACCTCGACAGGGAGTGAGCAGTTCTTC
>TRBJ2-5|NA|TRBV5-6|TRBD1
CASSLVRGLETQYF
TGTGCCAGCAGCTTGGTTAGGGGGCTGGAGACCCAGTACTTC
>TRBJ2-7|NA|TRBV11-2|TRBD1
CASSSPPGQGSHEQYF
TGTGCCAGCAGCTCCCCCCCCGGACAGGGGTCCCACGAGCAGTACTTC
>TRBJ2-7|once|TRBV27|NA
CASSSRPTTYEQYF
TGTGCCAGCAGTTCCCGTCCTACTACCTACGAGCAGTACTTC
>TRBJ1-1|NA|TRBV27|TRBD1
CASRTMTGDTEAFF
TGTGCCAGCAGAACGATGACAGGGGACACTGAAGCTTTCTTT
>TRBJ2-7|NA|TRBV5-1|TRBD1
CASSTLQGPGHEQYF
TGCGCCAGCAGCACTCTACAGGGGCCTGGGCACGAGCAGTACTTC
>TRBJ1-2|NA|TRBV6-5|NA
CASSLSTGRYGYTF
TGTGCCAGCAGCCTTTCGACAGGACGCTATGGCTACACCTTC
>TRBJ2-1|once|TRBV4-2|NA
CASSQVSEGLGVADEQFF
TGTGCCAGCAGCCAAGTATCGGAGGGCTTAGGGGTTGCGGATGAGCAGTTCTTC
>TRBJ2-3|NA|TRBV5-1|NA
CASSLGNGGSTDTQYF
TGCGCCAGCAGCTTGGGGAACGGGGGTAGTACAGATACGCAGTATTTT
>TRBJ2-2|NA|TRBV7-9|TRBD2
CASSLIAGTGELFF
TGTGCCAGCAGCTTAATAGCGGGGACCGGGGAGCTGTTTTTT
>TRBJ2-5|NA|TRBV9|NA
CASSVGRQGSKTQYF
TGTGCCAGCAGCGTAGGAAGGCAGGGTTCTAAGACCCAGTACTTC
>TRBJ1-2|NA|TRBV4-1|TRBD1
CASSQERGDRGSYGYTF
TGCGCCAGCAGCCAAGAGAGGGGGGACAGGGGGAGCTATGGCTACACCTTC
>TRBJ2-2|NA|TRBV7-9|TRBD2
CASSLPGLATGTGELFF
TGTGCCAGCAGCTTGCCGGGACTAGCGACGGGCACCGGGGAGCTGTTTTTT
>TRBJ1-1|NA|TRBV30|NA
CAWSADKNTEAFF
TGTGCCTGGAGTGCAGACAAGAACACTGAAGCTTTCTTT
>TRBJ1-5|once|TRBV11-2|NA
CASSLGPSGQSPQHF
TGTGCCAGCAGCTTGGGGCCGTCCGGTCAATCACCCCAGCATTTT
>TRBJ2-2|NA|TRBV7-9|TRBD2
CASSLSGGPGTGELFF
TGTGCCAGCAGCTTATCGGGAGGTCCGGGCACCGGGGAGCTGTTTTTT
>TRBJ1-2|NA|TRBV6-1|TRBD1
CASSASVGTGGRYGYTF
TGTGCCAGCAGTGCATCGGTCGGGACAGGGGGACGCTATGGCTACACCTTC
>TRBJ2-3|NA|TRBV19|TRBD2
CASSSGRADTQYF
TGTGCCAGTAGTAGCGGGAGGGCAGATACGCAGTATTTT
>TRBJ2-1|NA|TRBV23-1|NA
CASTENREQPYNEQFF
TGCGCCAGCACCGAGAACAGGGAACAACCGTACAATGAGCAGTTCTTC
>TRBJ2-1|NA|TRBV11-3|NA
CASGAGFHNEQFF
TGTGCCAGCGGAGCGGGTTTCCACAATGAGCAGTTCTTC
>TRBJ2-1|NA|TRBV5-1|TRBD2
CASGTTSGVYNEQFF
TGCGCCAGCGGTACCACTAGCGGGGTTTACAATGAGCAGTTCTTC
>TRBJ2-7|NA|TRBV6-1|NA
CASSSPREQYF
TGTGCCAGCAGTTCCCCTCGGGAGCAGTACTTC
>TRBJ2-7|NA|TRBV15|TRBD2
CATSSGLAADYEQYF
TGTGCCACCAGCAGCGGACTAGCGGCGGACTACGAGCAGTACTTC
>TRBJ2-2|once|TRBV6-4|TRBD1
CASSAEGTGTGELFF
TGTGCCAGCAGTGCTGAGGGGACAGGGACCGGGGAGCTGTTTTTT
>TRBJ1-2|NA|TRBV5-1|NA
CASSFTGYGYTF
TGCGCCAGCAGCTTTACCGGCTATGGCTACACCTTC
>TRBJ2-1|NA|TRBV11-2|TRBD1
CASSLQLDRGAYYNEQFF
TGTGCCAGCAGCTTACAGTTGGACAGGGGGGCCTACTACAATGAGCAGTTCTTC
>TRBJ2-2|NA|TRBV6-1|NA
CASSEVGGANTGELFF
TGTGCCAGCAGTGAAGTCGGGGGAGCCAACACCGGGGAGCTGTTTTTT
>TRBJ2-1|NA|TRBV7-9|NA
CASSLVPRLTSFFPNEQFF
TGTGCCAGCAGCTTAGTGCCCCGCCTCACTAGTTTTTTCCCAAATGAGCAGTTCTTC
>TRBJ1-6|NA|TRBV2|TRBD1
CASRDRVGYSPLHF
TGTGCCAGCAGGGACAGGGTCGGGTATTCACCCCTCCACTTT
>TRBJ2-7|NA|TRBV6-1|TRBD1
CASSEIGGASYEQYF
TGTGCCAGCAGTGAAATAGGGGGCGCGTCCTACGAGCAGTACTTC
>TRBJ1-6|NA|TRBV18|NA
CASSPPSSTLSPLHF
TGTGCCAGCTCACCACCTTCGAGCACGCTTTCACCCCTCCACTTT
>TRBJ1-1|NA|TRBV6-1|NA
CASGAYQGFTEAFF
TGTGCCAGCGGGGCCTATCAGGGTTTCACTGAAGCTTTCTTT
>TRBJ2-2|NA|TRBV19|NA
CASCWRIGRTTGELFF
TGTGCCAGTTGCTGGAGGATAGGGAGGACCACCGGGGAGCTGTTTTTT
>TRBJ1-2|NA|TRBV5-4|TRBD1
CASSGRDRGLGNYGYTF
TGTGCCAGCAGTGGGCGGGACAGGGGGCTCGGCAACTATGGCTACACCTTC
>TRBJ2-7|once|TRBV11-2|NA
CASSLATIYEQYF
TGTGCCAGCAGCTTAGCCACTATATACGAGCAGTACTTC
>TRBJ2-7|NA|TRBV28|TRBD1
CASSFMVTGAVSYEQYF
TGTGCCAGCAGTTTTATGGTTACAGGGGCGGTATCCTACGAGCAGTACTTC
>TRBJ2-5|NA|TRBV9|NA
CASSETGTERKTQYF
TGTGCCAGCAGTGAAACAGGGACGGAGAGGAAGACCCAGTACTTC
>TRBJ2-1|NA|TRBV5-1|TRBD2
CASSLRLADSYNEQFF
TGCGCCAGCAGCTTGAGGCTAGCGGACTCCTACAATGAGCAGTTCTTC
>TRBJ1-1|NA|TRBV5-1|TRBD1
CASSFQTGASYTEAFF
TGCGCCAGCAGCTTCCAAACAGGGGCTTCGTACACTGAAGCTTTCTTT
>TRBJ2-1|NA|TRBV19|NA
CASRSPAWGRVNEQFF
TGTGCCAGTAGAAGCCCCGCTTGGGGCAGAGTGAATGAGCAGTTCTTC
>TRBJ2-7|NA|TRBV4-1|TRBD2
CASSQGPGLVPYEQYF
TGCGCCAGCAGCCAAGGGCCGGGACTAGTCCCCTACGAGCAGTACTTC
>TRBJ2-3|once|TRBV28|NA
CASTSSAMADTQYF
TGTGCCAGCACTTCTAGCGCCATGGCAGATACGCAGTATTTT
>TRBJ1-1|NA|TRBV2|NA
CASISTGANTEAFF
TGTGCCAGCATCTCGACAGGAGCGAACACTGAAGCTTTCTTT
>TRBJ2-7|NA|TRBV5-1|TRBD2
CASSPLAASYEQYF
TGCGCCAGCAGCCCACTAGCGGCCTCCTACGAGCAGTACTTC
>TRBJ2-7|NA|TRBV10-3|NA
CAISESTRTLDYEQYF
TGTGCCATCAGTGAGTCGACTCGAACCCTAGATTACGAGCAGTACTTC
>TRBJ2-5|NA|TRBV27|NA
CASSFRPRETQYF
TGTGCCAGCAGTTTTCGGCCGAGGGAGACCCAGTACTTC
>TRBJ1-5|NA|TRBV9|NA
CASSVGSGVTSNQPQHF
TGTGCCAGCAGCGTAGGGTCAGGGGTTACGAGCAATCAGCCCCAGCATTTT
>TRBJ1-5|NA|TRBV7-9|TRBD1
CASSLTGGVNQPQHF
TGTGCCAGCAGCTTAACAGGGGGCGTCAATCAGCCCCAGCATTTT
>TRBJ2-7|NA|TRBV4-2|TRBD2
CASSQVSGSGSYEQYF
TGTGCCAGCAGCCAAGTTAGTGGTAGCGGGTCCTACGAGCAGTACTTC
>TRBJ2-2|NA|TRBV6-1|TRBD1
CASSDGWGQGASVTGELFF
TGTGCCAGCAGTGATGGCTGGGGGCAGGGGGCGTCGGTCACCGGGGAGCTGTTTTTT
>TRBJ1-1|NA|TRBV27|TRBD1
CASSFTYGTGSTEAFF
TGTGCCAGCAGTTTTACCTACGGGACAGGGAGCACTGAAGCTTTCTTT
>TRBJ2-7|NA|TRBV7-2|NA
CASRKQGTPPGEQYF
TGTGCCAGCAGAAAACAAGGGACTCCTCCGGGCGAGCAGTACTTC